A single sample gave rise to the 4 T cell receptor beta chains below, sequenced in a study of technical replicates of blood from four donors. Some clones are missing from TCRdb's copy, which holds only in-frame ones; the method was immunoSEQ multiplex PCR. Found here are around 95,000 clones, approximately 96% of them singletons; the top ten hold 0.2% to 0.25%. The source material was T cells isolated from PBMCs. Receptors were obtained from a human donor in good health.

The CDR3 protein is CASNAGSPGQPQHF. CDR3 nucleotides: TGTGCCAGTAACGCCGGGAGCCCTGGTCAGCCCCAGCATTTT. V is TRBV19 and J is TRBJ1-5; no firm D call. The CDR3 loop spans 14 amino acids. Per the germline V gene, CDR1 is LNHDA and CDR2 is SQIVND (reference sequence). Trimming removed 7 bases at V and 6 bases at J, with 16 bases between. Full variable domain (rest looked up from reference TRBV19 and TRBJ1-5): DGGITQSPKYLFRKEGQNVTLSCEQNLNHDAMYWYRQDPGQGLRLIYYSQIVNDFQKGDIAEGYSVSREKKESFPLTVTSAQKNPTAFYLCASNAGSPGQPQHFGDGTRLSIL.

The chain is built from TRBV28 and TRBJ2-7, with 9 bases aligning to TRBD2. The CDR3 is 11 residues long. Per germline, CDR1 MDHEN and CDR2 SYDVKM. V shed 6 bases and J 11 bases; nucleotides not matched to a gene: 5. Here the CDR3 DNA reads TGTGCCAGCAGGGGCGGGGGGGCTAAGTACTTC. Its translation is CASRGGGAKYF.

The chain links TRBV30 to TRBJ1-4, with D tentatively TRBD1 (6 bases). With 3 bases removed from V and 5 bases from J, the gap between germline ends came to 13 bases. Germline V lookup: CDR1 GTSNPN, CDR2 SVGIG (reference sequence). This CDR3 region has 14 residues. This CDR3 reads CAWSTGTNNEKLFF. The CDR3 DNA follows: TGTGCCTGGAGCACCGGGACAAACAATGAAAAACTGTTTTTT. The variable domain in full, with the rest retrieved from reference TRBV30 and TRBJ1-4, is SQTIHQWPATLVQPVGSPLSLECTVEGTSNPNLYWYRQAAGRGLQLLFYSVGIGQISSEVPQNLSASRPQDRQFILSSKKLLLSDSGFYLCAWSTGTNNEKLFFGSGTQLSVL.

The genes are TRBV7-2 and TRBJ1-4; tentative D call: TRBD1 (6 bases). This CDR3 is built from 15 residues. The germline CDR1 and CDR2 sequences are SGHTA and FQGNSA. Between the trimmed V and J ends, which lost 1 base and 7 bases, there was a span of 13 bases. The CDR3 reads CASSLVQGLGEKLFF. The CDR3 nucleotides are TGTGCCAGCAGCTTAGTTCAGGGGCTAGGTGAAAAACTGTTTTTT.